This T cell receptor beta chain comes out of a study of blood T cell repertoires in COVID-19. Turning to the study itself: The United States, Italy and Spain provided the acute and convalescent COVID-19 samples.

V was shortened by 3 bases and J by 5 bases, with 14 bases between the two germline ends. This CDR3 comprises 15 residues. CDR1 is LNHDA, CDR2 SQIVND, per germline (reference sequence). This table comes from immunoSEQ multiplex PCR, and its TCRdb copy is limited to in-frame clones, with some not included. The table lists roughly 150,000 clones, more than 85% of them singletons. The sequencing sample was made of peripheral blood. The chain is built from TRBV19 and TRBJ1-5; D is unresolved. This receptor was obtained from a woman aged 55-69 years with COVID-19, enrolled during active disease. The CDR3 spells CASSMKTGHHQPQHF. The CDR3 bases are TGTGCCAGTAGTATGAAAACTGGTCATCATCAGCCCCAGCATTTT.